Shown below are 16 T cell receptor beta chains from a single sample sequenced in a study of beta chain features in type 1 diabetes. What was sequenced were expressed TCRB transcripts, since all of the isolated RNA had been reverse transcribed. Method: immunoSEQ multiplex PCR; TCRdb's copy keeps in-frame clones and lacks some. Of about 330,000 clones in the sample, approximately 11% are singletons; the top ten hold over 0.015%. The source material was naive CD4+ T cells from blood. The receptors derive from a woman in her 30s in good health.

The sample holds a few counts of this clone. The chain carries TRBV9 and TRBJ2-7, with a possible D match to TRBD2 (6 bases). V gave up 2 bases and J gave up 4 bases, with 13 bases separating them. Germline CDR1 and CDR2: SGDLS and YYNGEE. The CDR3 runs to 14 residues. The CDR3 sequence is CASSVGTVGYEQYF. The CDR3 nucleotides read TGTGCCAGCAGCGTCGGGACTGTCGGATACGAGCAGTACTTC.

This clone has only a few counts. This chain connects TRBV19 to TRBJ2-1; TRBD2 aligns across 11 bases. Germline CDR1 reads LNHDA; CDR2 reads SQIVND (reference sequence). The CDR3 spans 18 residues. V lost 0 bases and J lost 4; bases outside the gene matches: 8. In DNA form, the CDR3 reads TGTGCCAGTAGTATAGATTCAGTTAGCGGGAGGGATTACAATGAGCAGTTCTTC. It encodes CASSIDSVSGRDYNEQFF.

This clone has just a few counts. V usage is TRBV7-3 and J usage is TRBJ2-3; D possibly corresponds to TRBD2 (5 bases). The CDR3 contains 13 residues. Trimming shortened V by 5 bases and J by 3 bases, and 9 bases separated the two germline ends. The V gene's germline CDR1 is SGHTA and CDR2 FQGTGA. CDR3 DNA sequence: TGTGCCAGCAGCCCCCCGGGAACAGATACGCAGTATTTT. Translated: CASSPPGTDTQYF.

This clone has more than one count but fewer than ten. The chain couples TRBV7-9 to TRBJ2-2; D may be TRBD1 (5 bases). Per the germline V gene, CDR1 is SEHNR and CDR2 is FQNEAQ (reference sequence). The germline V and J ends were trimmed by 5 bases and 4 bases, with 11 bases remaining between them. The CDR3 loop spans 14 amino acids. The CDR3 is CASSLLQGTGELFF. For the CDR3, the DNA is TGTGCCAGCAGCCTTTTGCAGGGCACCGGGGAGCTGTTTTTT.

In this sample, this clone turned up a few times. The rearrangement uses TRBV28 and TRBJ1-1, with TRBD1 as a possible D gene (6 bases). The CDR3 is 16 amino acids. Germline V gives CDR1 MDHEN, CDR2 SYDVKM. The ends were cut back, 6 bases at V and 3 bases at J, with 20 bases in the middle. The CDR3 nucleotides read TGTGCCAGCAGCCTGCGGATGGCAGGGGTGGACACTGAAGCTTTCTTT. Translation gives CASSLRMAGVDTEAFF.

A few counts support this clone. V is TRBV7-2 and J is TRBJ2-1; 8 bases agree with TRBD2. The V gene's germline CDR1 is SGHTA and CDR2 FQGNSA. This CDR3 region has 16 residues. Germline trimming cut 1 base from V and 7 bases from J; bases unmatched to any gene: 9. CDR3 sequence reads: CASSLVTSGRINEQFF. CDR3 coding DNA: TGTGCCAGCAGCTTAGTCACTAGCGGCCGAATAAATGAGCAGTTCTTC. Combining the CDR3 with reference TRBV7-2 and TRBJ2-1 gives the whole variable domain GAGVSQSPSNKVTEKGKDVELRCDPISGHTALYWYRQSLGQGLEFLIYFQGNSAPDKSGLPSDRFSAERTGGSVSTLTIQRTQQEDSAVYLCASSLVTSGRINEQFFGPGTRLTVL.

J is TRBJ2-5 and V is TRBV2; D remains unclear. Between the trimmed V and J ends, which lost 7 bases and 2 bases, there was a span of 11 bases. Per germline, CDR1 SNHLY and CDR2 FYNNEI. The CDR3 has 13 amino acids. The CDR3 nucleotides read TGTGCCAGCAACGCGGAGCTACAAGAGACCCAGTACTTC. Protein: CASNAELQETQYF.

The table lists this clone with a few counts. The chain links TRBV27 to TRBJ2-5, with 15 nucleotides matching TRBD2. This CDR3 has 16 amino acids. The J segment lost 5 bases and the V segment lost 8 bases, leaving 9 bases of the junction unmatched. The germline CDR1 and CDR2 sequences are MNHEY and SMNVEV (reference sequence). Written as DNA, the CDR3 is TGTGCCAGCGGCCGAGGGACTAGCGGGAGGCCTGAGACCCAGTACTTC. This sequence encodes CASGRGTSGRPETQYF.

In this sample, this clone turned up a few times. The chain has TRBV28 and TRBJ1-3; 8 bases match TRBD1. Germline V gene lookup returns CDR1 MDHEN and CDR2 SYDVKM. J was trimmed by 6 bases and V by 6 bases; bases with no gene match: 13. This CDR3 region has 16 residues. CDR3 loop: CASRTSPRTGKNTIYF. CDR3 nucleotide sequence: TGTGCCAGCAGAACGTCCCCCAGGACAGGGAAAAACACCATATATTTT.

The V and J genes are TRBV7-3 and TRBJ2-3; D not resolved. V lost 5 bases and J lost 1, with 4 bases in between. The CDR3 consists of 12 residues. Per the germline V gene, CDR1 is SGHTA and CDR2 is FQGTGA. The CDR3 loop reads CASSAGTDTQYF. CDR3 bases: TGTGCCAGCAGCGCGGGCACAGATACGCAGTATTTT.

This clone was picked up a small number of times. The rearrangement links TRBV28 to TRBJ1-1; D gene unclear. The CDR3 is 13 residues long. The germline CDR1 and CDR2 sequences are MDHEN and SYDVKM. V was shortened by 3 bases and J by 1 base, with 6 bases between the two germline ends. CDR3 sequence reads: CASSFVENTEAFF. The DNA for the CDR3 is TGTGCCAGCAGTTTTGTAGAGAACACTGAAGCTTTCTTT.

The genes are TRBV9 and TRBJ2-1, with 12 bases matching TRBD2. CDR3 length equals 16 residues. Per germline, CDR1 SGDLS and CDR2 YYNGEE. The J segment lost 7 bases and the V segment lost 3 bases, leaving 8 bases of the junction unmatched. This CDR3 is CASSAVLAGGINEQFF. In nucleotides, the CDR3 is TGTGCCAGCAGCGCCGTACTAGCGGGAGGTATTAATGAGCAGTTCTTC.

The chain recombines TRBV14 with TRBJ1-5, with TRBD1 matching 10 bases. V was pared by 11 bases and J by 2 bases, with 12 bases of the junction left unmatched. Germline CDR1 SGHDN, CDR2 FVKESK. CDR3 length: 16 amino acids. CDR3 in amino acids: CAGKDRGAIGNQPQHF. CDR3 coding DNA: TGTGCCGGAAAGGACAGGGGGGCGATCGGCAATCAGCCCCAGCATTTT.

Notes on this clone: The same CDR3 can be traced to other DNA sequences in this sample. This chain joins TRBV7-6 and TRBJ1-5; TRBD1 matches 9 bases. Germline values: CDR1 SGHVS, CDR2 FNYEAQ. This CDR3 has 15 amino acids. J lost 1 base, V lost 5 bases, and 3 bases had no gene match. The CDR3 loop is CASSLTGGSNQPQHF. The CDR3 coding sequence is TGTGCCAGCAGCCTGACAGGGGGGAGCAATCAGCCCCAGCATTTT.

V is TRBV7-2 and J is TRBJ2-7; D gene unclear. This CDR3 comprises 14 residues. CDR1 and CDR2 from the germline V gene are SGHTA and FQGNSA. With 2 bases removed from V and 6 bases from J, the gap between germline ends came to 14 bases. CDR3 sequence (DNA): TGTGCCAGCAGCTTACCTAGTCCGATGGGCGAGCAGTACTTC. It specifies CASSLPSPMGEQYF.

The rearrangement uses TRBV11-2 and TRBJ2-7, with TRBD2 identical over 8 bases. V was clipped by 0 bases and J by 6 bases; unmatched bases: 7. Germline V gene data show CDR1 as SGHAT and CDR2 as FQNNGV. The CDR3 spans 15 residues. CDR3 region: CASSLELAGTSEQYF. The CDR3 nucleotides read TGTGCCAGCAGCTTAGAGCTAGCCGGGACTAGCGAGCAGTACTTC.